The 32 T cell receptor beta chains in this list originate from one sample, sequenced in a study of identical twins. TCRdb passed the 5' RACE reads through MiXCR, listing each CDR3 protein once. The sample contains fewer than 550,000 distinct CDR3 sequences, roughly 15% of which appear only once. Separately, the same data were catalogued under a study of yellow fever vaccine responses in identical twins.

Input material: CD4+ T cells sorted from blood. These receptors all come from a young woman in good health.

The chain links TRBV6-5 to TRBJ2-5; 9 nucleotides agree with TRBD2. Germline V gene lookup returns CDR1 MNHEY and CDR2 SVGAGI. Trimming at V came to 2 bases and at J to 3 bases, leaving 13 bases not matched to a gene. The CDR3 loop spans 18 amino acids. The CDR3 here is CASSYGRGRGGLEETQYF. The CDR3 bases are TGTGCCAGCAGTTACGGTAGAGGGCGGGGGGGCCTGGAAGAGACCCAGTACTTC.

J is TRBJ2-3 and V is TRBV2; 10 nucleotides agree with TRBD2. V shed 5 bases, J shed 2 bases, and the junction held 10 bases outside the gene matches. Germline V lookup: CDR1 SNHLY, CDR2 FYNNEI. The CDR3 runs to 17 residues. The CDR3 protein is CASSLQRGGQTTDTQYF. The CDR3 DNA sequence: TGTGCCAGCAGTCTCCAGCGGGGGGGCCAAACCACAGATACGCAGTATTTT.

V usage is TRBV12-3 or TRBV12-4 and J usage is TRBJ1-2, with 8 bases aligning to TRBD1. There are 13 residues in the CDR3. CDR3 region: CAIRTGMIHGYTF. The CDR3 DNA follows: TGTGCTATCCGGACAGGGATGATTCATGGCTACACCTTC.

The rearrangement links TRBV5-5 to TRBJ2-7; D not resolved. Trimming left V 1 base short and J 2 bases short, with 7 bases between. The CDR3 extends over 13 amino acids. Germline V CDR1 and CDR2: SGHKS, YYEKEE (reference sequence). The CDR3 reads CASSLTLPYEQYF. The CDR3 DNA reads TGTGCCAGCAGCTTGACACTCCCCTACGAGCAGTACTTC.

The chain links TRBV7-9 to TRBJ1-2, with a weak D call TRBD1 (6 bases). CDR1 and CDR2 from the germline V gene are SEHNR and FQNEAQ (reference sequence). The CDR3 loop spans 17 amino acids. V lost 5 bases to trimming and J lost 0 bases, with 19 bases between them. CDR3 sequence reads: CASSPPQRDTPNYGYTF. In DNA form, the CDR3 reads TGTGCCAGCAGCCCTCCCCAGCGGGACACTCCTAACTATGGCTACACCTTC.

This rearrangement joins TRBV20-1 to TRBJ2-2, with TRBD2 identical over 12 bases. This CDR3 spans 14 amino acids. CDR1 and CDR2 (germline): DFQATT, SNEGSKA (reference sequence). The trim removed 3 bases at V and 7 bases at J, leaving 3 bases unmatched. The CDR3: CSARTSGRVGELFF. In DNA form, the CDR3 reads TGCAGTGCTAGGACTAGCGGGAGAGTCGGGGAGCTGTTTTTT.

The J gene is TRBJ2-1, the V gene TRBV2; the match to TRBD2 covers 9 bases. The germline gives CDR1 SNHLY, CDR2 FYNNEI. Trimming took 4 bases from V and 4 from J; bases not matched to a gene: 5. This CDR3 comprises 15 residues. CDR3 amino acids: CASSVGSGGYNEQFF. The CDR3 bases are TGTGCCAGCAGTGTTGGTAGCGGGGGTTACAATGAGCAGTTCTTC. Based on the CDR3 plus reference TRBV2 and TRBJ2-1, the full variable domain is EPEVTQTPSHQVTQMGQEVILRCVPISNHLYFYWYRQILGQKVEFLVSFYNNEISEKSEIFDDQFSVERPDGSNFTLKIRSTKLEDSAMYFCASSVGSGGYNEQFFGPGTRLTVL.

The V call is TRBV29-1, the J call TRBJ2-1; D uncertain. CDR3 size: 13 residues. Germline V gene lookup returns CDR1 SQVTM and CDR2 ANQGSEA. V shed 3 bases and J shed 0 bases, with 6 bases lying between them. CDR3 loop: CSVDASSYNEQFF. The CDR3 DNA is TGCAGCGTTGACGCGAGCTCCTACAATGAGCAGTTCTTC.

The chain employs TRBV5-6 and TRBJ1-1; D might be TRBD1 (5 bases). CDR3 size: 14 residues. Trimming removed 4 bases from V and 8 bases from J, with 18 bases in between. The germline CDR1 and CDR2 sequences are SGHDT and YYEEEE. This CDR3 reads CASSPRTSVGEAFF. The CDR3 coding sequence is TGTGCCAGCAGCCCTAGGACAAGTGTGGGAGAAGCTTTCTTT.

This clonotype was recorded at least ten times. V usage is TRBV10-3 and J usage is TRBJ2-7; D perhaps matches TRBD1 (6 bases). The CDR3 sequence is 14 residues long. V gave up 0 bases and J gave up 3 bases, with 9 bases separating them. CDR1 is ENHRY and CDR2 is SYGVKD in the germline V gene. CDR3 sequence reads: CAISESGARYEQYV. CDR3 nucleotide sequence: TGTGCCATCAGTGAGTCGGGGGCGCGCTACGAGCAGTACGTC.

The V gene is TRBV4-1, the J gene TRBJ2-1, with 8 bases that match TRBD1. CDR1 is MGHRA and CDR2 is YSYEKL in the germline V gene. V shed 4 bases and J 4 bases; nucleotides not matched to a gene: 6. The CDR3 loop spans 15 amino acids. CDR3 nucleotide sequence: TGCGCCAGCAGCCTCTCGACAGGGGTTTACAATGAGCAGTTCTTC. Translation: CASSLSTGVYNEQFF.

This clonotype was seen only a few times. The chain carries TRBV10-3 and TRBJ2-5, with TRBD1 matching over 9 bases. V trimming: 5 bases; J trimming: 4 bases; junction bases outside the gene matches: 5. The germline gives CDR1 ENHRY, CDR2 SYGVKD. This CDR3 spans 14 amino acids. CDR3 sequence: CAISLDRGGETQYF. CDR3 DNA sequence: TGTGCCATCAGTCTGGACAGGGGTGGAGAGACCCAGTACTTC.

The rearrangement links TRBV9 to TRBJ2-1, with TRBD2 identical over 11 bases. The CDR3 is 17 residues long. CDR1 and CDR2 (germline): SGDLS, YYNGEE. The ends lost 4 bases at V and 12 bases at J; junction bases unmatched: 18. CDR3 in amino acids: CASSPWGGTSGLSRQFF. The DNA of the CDR3 is TGTGCCAGCAGCCCCTGGGGGGGGACTAGCGGTTTAAGTAGGCAGTTCTTC.

CDR3 in amino acids: CASSLGDREQFF. For the CDR3, the DNA is TGTGCCAGCAGCTTAGGGGACCGTGAGCAGTTCTTC. The chain employs TRBV7-9 and TRBJ2-1; perhaps D is TRBD1 or TRBD2 (5 bases each). Germline V gene sequence: CDR1 SEHNR, CDR2 FQNEAQ (reference sequence). This CDR3 region has 12 residues. The germline V and J ends were trimmed by 1 base and 9 bases, with 7 bases remaining between them.

This clonotype was seen a handful of times. The chain has TRBV28 and TRBJ2-7; 7 positions agree with TRBD1. Germline V gene sequence: CDR1 MDHEN, CDR2 SYDVKM. The CDR3 has 16 amino acids. The V and J ends lost 8 bases and 2 bases, in that order; junction bases with no gene match: 15. DNA of the CDR3: TGTGCCAGCCGTGGGCCCAACCGGGACAGCACCTACGAGCAGTACTTC. It translates to CASRGPNRDSTYEQYF.

This clonotype was detected a few times. CDR3 amino acids: CASSPLLLASWAQYF. CDR3 nucleotides: TGTGCCAGCAGCCCCCTGTTGTTGGCCTCTTGGGCGCAGTATTTT. The V call is TRBV7-9, the J call TRBJ2-3; D unresolved. CDR1 SEHNR and CDR2 FQNEAQ come from the germline V gene (reference sequence). V lost 5 bases and J 10 bases, leaving 22 bases between the germline ends. The CDR3 consists of 15 residues.

This chain uses TRBV10-3 with TRBJ1-1, with TRBD1 as a possible D gene (5 bases). There are 15 residues in the CDR3. V shed 6 bases and J shed 2 bases, with 16 bases lying between them. The V gene's germline CDR1 is ENHRY and CDR2 SYGVKD. CDR3 nucleotide sequence: TGTGCCATCAGAGGCCAAATTGGGGCCAACACTGAAGCTTTCTTT. Its translation: CAIRGQIGANTEAFF.

V and J are TRBV20-1 and TRBJ2-3; 8 bases map to TRBD2. The CDR3 runs to 19 residues. Germline trimming cut 4 bases from V and 0 bases from J; bases unmatched to any gene: 18. Germline loops: CDR1 DFQATT, CDR2 SNEGSKA (reference sequence). The CDR3 reads CSAKPAVAGRGRSTDTQYF. CDR3 DNA: TGCAGTGCTAAGCCGGCAGTTGCCGGGAGGGGGAGAAGCACAGATACGCAGTATTTT.

The genes are TRBV5-1 and TRBJ2-1; the D gene is possibly TRBD2 (5 bases). Germline assignment: CDR1 SGHRS and CDR2 YFSETQ. The length of the CDR3 is 15 residues. V dropped 5 bases and J dropped 8 bases, with 20 bases sitting between them. The CDR3 region has the DNA TGCGCCAGCAGGCCGGACCCCCTAGCCACGGATGAGCAGTTCTTC. Protein: CASRPDPLATDEQFF.

The chain uses TRBV6-5 and TRBJ1-6, with D possibly matching TRBD1 (5 bases). Between the trimmed V and J ends, which lost 5 bases and 4 bases, there was a span of 12 bases. Germline CDR1 reads MNHEY; CDR2 reads SVGAGI. The CDR3 is 15 residues long. DNA for the CDR3: TGTGCCAGCAGTCCCTCGCAGGGATATAATTCACCCCTCCACTTT. Translation gives CASSPSQGYNSPLHF.

This clonotype has only a few counts. The rearrangement uses TRBV10-3 and TRBJ2-5; 8 nucleotides line up with TRBD1. The CDR3 extends over 13 amino acids. The junction had 7 bases not matched to a gene; V was cut back by 6 bases and J by 7 bases. CDR1 and CDR2 (germline): ENHRY, SYGVKD. In nucleotides, the CDR3 is TGTGCCATCAGCCCCGACAGGGGAACGACCCAGTACTTC. It translates to CAISPDRGTTQYF.

Only a few counts were recorded for this clonotype. This chain joins TRBV20-1 and TRBJ1-1; no firm D call. From germline, CDR1 is DFQATT and CDR2 SNEGSKA (reference sequence). This CDR3 has 13 amino acids. V shed 4 bases and J shed 3 bases, with 12 bases lying between them. The CDR3 nucleotides read TGCAGTGCTATCGAGGGCGCGGACACTGAAGCTTTCTTT. Translation gives CSAIEGADTEAFF.

The chain combines TRBV3-1 with TRBJ2-3; 10 bases are shared with TRBD2. Trimming cost V 0 bases and J 7 bases; bases outside gene matches: 4. The V gene's germline CDR1 is LGHDT and CDR2 YNNKEL (reference sequence). This CDR3 has 15 amino acids. CDR3 amino acids: CASSQDRTSGNTQYF. The CDR3 region has the DNA TGTGCCAGCAGCCAAGATCGGACTAGCGGCAATACGCAGTATTTT.

The chain recombines TRBV20-1 with TRBJ2-5; 7 bases align to TRBD2. J gave up 5 bases and V 1 base, and 7 bases lay outside the gene matches. There are 14 residues in the CDR3. The V gene's germline CDR1 is DFQATT and CDR2 SNEGSKA (reference sequence). For the CDR3, the DNA is TGCAGTGCTAGAGCCCCTAGCGGTACTGAGACCCAGTACTTC. Translating it yields CSARAPSGTETQYF.

V gene TRBV20-1 combines with J gene TRBJ2-1; D is perhaps TRBD1 (6 bases). Germline V CDR1 and CDR2: DFQATT, SNEGSKA (reference sequence). CDR3 length: 15 residues. The V end was cut by 0 bases, the J end by 4 bases, with 13 bases between. CDR3 nucleotide sequence: TGCAGTGCTAGAGAAGATACAGGGTATTACAATGAGCAGTTCTTC. As protein: CSAREDTGYYNEQFF.

This rearrangement joins TRBV20-1 to TRBJ2-7, with 7 bases identical to TRBD1. The CDR3 sequence is 13 residues long. CDR1 is DFQATT, CDR2 SNEGSKA, per germline (reference sequence). The trim removed 7 bases at V and 2 bases at J, leaving 8 bases unmatched. DNA for the CDR3: TGCAGTGTGTTCGGGCAGGGGGCCTACGAGCAGTACTTC. Residues: CSVFGQGAYEQYF.

The chain carries TRBV7-3 and TRBJ2-1, with TRBD1 matching 7 bases. The CDR3 consists of 13 residues. J was trimmed by 5 bases and V by 5 bases; bases with no gene match: 3. Germline V gene data show CDR1 as SGHTA and CDR2 as FQGTGA. The CDR3 nucleotides read TGTGCCAGCAGCCGTGGGACAGACAATGAGCAGTTCTTC. The encoded protein is CASSRGTDNEQFF.

The chain recombines TRBV25-1 with TRBJ2-1; D might be TRBD1 or TRBD2, each matching 7 bases. CDR1 and CDR2 (germline): MGHDK, SYGVNS. Trimming shortened V by 1 base and J by 5 bases, and 12 bases separated the two germline ends. The CDR3 has 15 residues. CDR3 loop: CASSELQGGNNEQFF. The CDR3 DNA reads TGTGCCAGCAGTGAATTGCAGGGGGGGAACAATGAGCAGTTCTTC.

V is TRBV15 and J is TRBJ1-1; a weak D match, TRBD1 (5 bases). V was clipped by 1 base and J by 8 bases, with 5 bases between them. CDR3 size: 11 residues. Germline V gives CDR1 LNHNV, CDR2 YYDKDF (reference sequence). The CDR3 DNA sequence: TGTGCCACCAGCAGAGGGACAGAAGCTTTCTTT. It encodes CATSRGTEAFF.

This clonotype appeared many times. The V gene is TRBV28, the J gene TRBJ2-7, with a weak D call TRBD1 (6 bases). Germline CDR1 reads MDHEN; CDR2 reads SYDVKM. V gave up 5 bases and J gave up 0 bases, with 8 bases separating them. This CDR3 has 13 residues. In DNA form, the CDR3 reads TGTGCCAGCAGTCGGGACATCTCCTACGAGCAGTACGTC. Its translation: CASSRDISYEQYV.

This clonotype showed up just a few times. V gene TRBV3-1 combines with J gene TRBJ2-5; the D gene is possibly TRBD2 (7 bases). CDR3 length: 14 residues. Germline V gene sequence: CDR1 LGHDT, CDR2 YNNKEL (reference sequence). Between the trimmed V and J ends, which lost 7 bases and 2 bases, there was a span of 14 bases. In DNA form, the CDR3 reads TGTGCCAGCACCAAAAGCGGGACACAAGAGACCCAGTACTTC. This gives the protein CASTKSGTQETQYF.

The chain couples TRBV21-1 to TRBJ2-4; no check of the table's D call, TRBD1, against the DNA was made. TRBV21-1 is a pseudogene segment. The CDR3 extends over 17 amino acids. This chain's CDR3 is CASSKECAGTTKNIQYF. Here the CDR3 DNA reads TGTGCCAGCAGCAAAGAGTGTGCAGGGACAACCAAAAACATTCAGTACTTC.